The 14 T cell receptor beta chains in this list originate from one sample, sequenced in a study of long-term antiretroviral therapy in people with HIV. Version v3.0 of the immunoSEQ assay was performed at survey level. Only in-frame clones appear in the TCRdb table, and some are missing; sequencing was by immunoSEQ multiplex PCR. Among 10,000 to 15,000 clones listed, under 85% were seen once. The sequencing here drew on unsorted PBMCs, taken 0.8 years before starting antiretroviral therapy. The receptors were gathered from a woman in her thirties or forties with HIV.

The rearrangement joins TRBV7-2 to TRBJ2-3; D call uncertain. Per the germline V gene, CDR1 is SGHTA and CDR2 is FQGNSA. V was cut by 1 base and J by 5 bases, with 13 bases left in between. The CDR3 is 15 amino acids. This CDR3 reads CASSLEGFGEDTQYF. In nucleotides, the CDR3 is TGTGCCAGCAGCTTAGAGGGATTTGGGGAAGATACGCAGTATTTT.

This clone was observed a few times. The chain has TRBV15 and TRBJ1-5; D might be TRBD1 (6 bases). V lost 1 base and J 2 bases, leaving 18 bases between the germline ends. The germline gives CDR1 LNHNV, CDR2 YYDKDF (reference sequence). This CDR3 has 18 residues. The CDR3 region has the DNA TGTGCCACCAGCAGAGGCCGAGGGGGGGCGAGTGGCAATCAGCCCCAGCATTTT. Translation gives CATSRGRGGASGNQPQHF.

The chain links TRBV7-8 to TRBJ2-7; 11 nucleotides match TRBD2. CDR3 size: 13 residues. With 5 bases clipped from V and 9 bases from J, the junction kept 6 bases outside the gene matches. Germline V gene sequence: CDR1 SGHVS, CDR2 FQNEAQ. The CDR3 spells CASSPAGLAGQYF. DNA for the CDR3: TGTGCCAGCAGCCCCGCCGGACTAGCGGGGCAGTACTTC.

This clone has only a few counts. The chain uses TRBV27 and TRBJ1-2; 8 bases align to TRBD1. The J segment lost 3 bases and the V segment lost 5 bases, leaving 14 bases of the junction unmatched. Germline V gene sequence: CDR1 MNHEY, CDR2 SMNVEV (reference sequence). The CDR3 length is 17 residues. The CDR3 sequence is CASSPGGQPGEDYGYTF. The CDR3 nucleotides read TGTGCCAGCAGTCCAGGGGGCCAGCCCGGGGAGGACTATGGCTACACCTTC.

The V call is TRBV7-8, the J call TRBJ2-1; TRBD2 matches 13 bases. With V trimmed by 1 base and J by 8 bases, 8 bases remained unmatched. The CDR3 is made up of 17 amino acids. The germline CDR1 and CDR2 sequences are SGHVS and FQNEAQ. CDR3: CASSLVRTSGSLDEQFF. The CDR3 region has the DNA TGTGCCAGCAGCTTAGTGAGGACTAGCGGGAGTTTGGATGAGCAGTTCTTC.

The J gene is TRBJ2-6, the V gene TRBV23-1; D is perhaps TRBD1 (5 bases). TRBV23-1 falls under the ORF class, with uncertain function. The CDR3 loop spans 21 amino acids. V was clipped by 1 base and J by 0 bases, with 22 bases between them. The CDR3 protein is CASSQYKTPREWISGANVLTF. CDR3 sequence (DNA): TGCGCCAGCAGTCAATACAAGACCCCCAGGGAATGGATCTCTGGGGCCAACGTCCTGACTTTC.

The rearrangement links TRBV6-6 to TRBJ2-2, with TRBD1 as a possible D gene (6 bases). Per the germline V gene, CDR1 is MNHNY and CDR2 is SVGAGI (reference sequence). Trimming cost V 2 bases and J 4 bases, with 14 bases left between them. This CDR3 is built from 16 residues. In nucleotides, the CDR3 is TGTGCCAGCAGTTACCGCCCGGACAGTCTCACCGGGGAGCTGTTTTTT. This sequence encodes CASSYRPDSLTGELFF.

This rearrangement joins TRBV11-2 to TRBJ1-1, with 9 positions matching TRBD1. The CDR3 is 15 amino acids. The V gene end was trimmed by 5 bases and the J gene end by 5 bases; junction bases not matched to a gene: 9. Germline-derived CDR1 and CDR2 are SGHAT and FQNNGV. The CDR3 nucleotides are TGTGCCAGCAGCGGGGGACAGGGAGGAGTAACTGAAGCTTTCTTT. Its translation: CASSGGQGGVTEAFF.

This clone occurred a few times. V usage is TRBV4-3 and J usage is TRBJ2-2; D may be TRBD1 (6 bases). CDR1 LGHNA and CDR2 YSLEER come from the germline V gene. The CDR3 spans 17 residues. V lost 0 bases and J lost 5, with 16 bases in between. CDR3 region: CASSQDRAGVLTGELFF. The DNA for the CDR3 is TGCGCCAGCAGCCAAGATAGGGCAGGGGTTTTGACCGGGGAGCTGTTTTTT.

This rearrangement joins TRBV4-2 to TRBJ1-5; D gene ambiguous. This CDR3 contains 13 residues. The V and J ends lost 1 base and 6 bases respectively, with 7 bases between them. Germline CDR1 reads LGHNA; CDR2 reads YNFKEQ. This CDR3 is CASSQGESQPQHF. The CDR3, as DNA: TGTGCCAGCAGCCAAGGAGAATCTCAGCCCCAGCATTTT.

This rearrangement joins TRBV5-4 to TRBJ1-3; TRBD1 aligns across 8 bases. Germline V gene lookup returns CDR1 SGHNT and CDR2 YYREEE (reference sequence). Trimming removed 5 bases from V and 0 bases from J; junction bases left unmatched: 4. The CDR3 consists of 15 residues. DNA of the CDR3: TGTGCCAGCAGGGGTACAGGGGGCTCTGGAAACACCATATATTTT. It codes for CASRGTGGSGNTIYF.

The chain uses TRBV11-2 and TRBJ1-2, with D possibly being TRBD1 (5 bases). The CDR3 is 13 residues long. Germline CDR1 SGHAT, CDR2 FQNNGV. V lost 6 bases and J lost 3, with 11 bases in between. The DNA for the CDR3 is TGTGCCAGCAGTCCAGGGAGGGACTATGGCTACACCTTC. It codes for CASSPGRDYGYTF.

J is TRBJ2-7 and V is TRBV29-1; D is tentatively TRBD1 or TRBD2 (5 bases each). This CDR3 is 11 amino acids long. With 8 bases removed from V and 4 bases from J, the gap between germline ends came to 12 bases. Germline CDR1 and CDR2: SQVTM and ANQGSEA. The chain's CDR3 is CSTGTVYEQYF. The CDR3 DNA reads TGCAGCACGGGGACCGTATACGAGCAGTACTTC.

V gene TRBV7-9 combines with J gene TRBJ2-2; D remains ambiguous. The V gene's germline CDR1 is SEHNR and CDR2 FQNEAQ (reference sequence). The CDR3 is 11 residues long. V lost 6 bases to trimming and J lost 8 bases, with 7 bases between them. The CDR3 reads CASSSRGELFF. Written as DNA, the CDR3 is TGTGCCAGCAGTTCGCGTGGGGAGCTGTTTTTT.